A selection of T cell receptor beta chains follows, all from one sample in a study of blood T cells in healthy people across ages. TCRdb re-derived calls from the 5' RACE reads in MiXCR, one entry per CDR3 protein. The table has 1.5 million to 2 million distinct CDR3 sequences, about 50% seen once. Sequencing was done on a sample of blood. The receptors here all came from a woman aged 40 to 50 in good health. CDR3s include the opening cysteine and the closing phenylalanine or tryptophan. D genes are given only for firm matches. Only some rows state a clone size, as once, few, many or a class for expanded clones.

many | TRBJ2-7 | TRBV20-1 | TRBD1 | TGCAGTGCTCCCGAGACAGGGGATCGGTACGAGCAGTACTTC | CSAPETGDRYEQYF
NA | TRBJ2-5 | TRBV3-1 | TRBD2 | TGTGCCAGCAGCCAAGATCCCGGGACTAGCGGGGGTATAGATGAGCAGTACTTC | CASSQDPGTSGGIDEQYF
NA | TRBJ2-1 | TRBV7-2 | NA | TGTGCCAGCAGCCCGGAATACTCCTACAATGAGCAGTTCTTC | CASSPEYSYNEQFF
NA | TRBJ2-3 | TRBV7-2 | TRBD1 | TGTGCCAGCAGCCGGGAACGACAGGGGGGGAAAGATACGCAGTATTTT | CASSRERQGGKDTQYF
NA | TRBJ2-7 | TRBV6-5 | TRBD1 | TGTGCCAGCAGTTTCGTCCGAGGACAGGGGCAAGAGCAGTACTTC | CASSFVRGQGQEQYF
few | TRBJ1-5 | TRBV7-2 | NA | TGTGCCAGCAGCCCGGAAGGGATCGGGCCCCAGCATTTT | CASSPEGIGPQHF
NA | TRBJ1-6 | TRBV7-9 | NA | TGTGCCAGCAGCTTAGGAGGGGAGTTAGGTTCACCCCTCCACTTT | CASSLGGELGSPLHF
NA | TRBJ1-2 | TRBV28 | NA | TGTGCCAGCAGTCCACCATCCCCGAGGGGAAGGGATGGCTACACCTTC | CASSPPSPRGRDGYTF
few | TRBJ2-5 | TRBV24-1 | NA | TGTGCCACCAGTGATTTCAGGGTGGGCGCGGAGACCCAGTACTTC | CATSDFRVGAETQYF
NA | TRBJ1-5 | TRBV12-3/TRBV12-4 | TRBD1 | TGTGCCAGCAAGGGGGCGGGCTGGAGCAATCAGCCCCAGCATTTT | CASKGAGWSNQPQHF
NA | TRBJ2-1 | TRBV7-7 | NA | TGTGCTAGCAGCTCGCAGGAGACCTCCTACAATGAGCAGTTCTTC | CASSSQETSYNEQFF
NA | TRBJ2-2 | TRBV6-5 | TRBD1 | TGTGCCAGCAGTTCCTCACATACAGGGGTGAACACCGGGGAGCTGTTTTTT | CASSSSHTGVNTGELFF
NA | TRBJ2-1 | TRBV6-6 | TRBD1 | TGTGCCAGCAGTGTCAGGGGGCATGGTGAGCAGTTCTTC | CASSVRGHGEQFF
NA | TRBJ2-5 | TRBV4-1 | NA | TGCGCCAGCAGCCTGGATGAGACTAGTGCTGAGACCCAGTACTTC | CASSLDETSAETQYF
once | TRBJ1-6 | TRBV28 | NA | TGTGCCAGCAGTTTATCCGGAGTTGAGGCTTTGGTACAAGCACCCCTCCACTTT | CASSLSGVEALVQAPLHF
few | TRBJ2-6 | TRBV6-5 | TRBD1 | TGTGCCAGCAATGGACAGGGACGCTCTGGGGCCAACGTCCTGACTTTC | CASNGQGRSGANVLTF
NA | TRBJ2-1 | TRBV15 | NA | TGTGCCACCAGCCCCCTCCCGGGAGAGCAGTTCTTC | CATSPLPGEQFF
many | TRBJ2-5 | TRBV5-1 | NA | TGCGCCAGCAGCCCGGCGGGGCTAGAGACCCAGTACTTC | CASSPAGLETQYF